This T cell receptor beta chain was found in a study of cytomegalovirus exposure and HLA in healthy donors. Study outcomes and limitations: Among donors in an Asian-associated ancestry cluster, a later analysis reportedly found fewer N-insertions than the roughly 730-donor mean.

About this clone: Its specificity is not known.

Vbeta (60) and Jbeta (13) primers were used in the PCR. Data came from immunoSEQ multiplex PCR; TCRdb stores just in-frame clones and leaves some out. Here the sample spans 150,000 to 200,000 clones, around three quarters being singletons. The CDR3 contains 16 residues. V shed 3 bases, J shed 2 bases, and the junction held 3 bases outside the gene matches. Per the germline V gene, CDR1 is LGHNA and CDR2 is YSLEER. The chain uses TRBV4-3 and TRBJ1-3; 11 bases are shared with TRBD1. This clonotype was obtained from a woman aged 45-65 years in good health and CMV-seronegative. The sample was PBMCs. The CDR3 nucleotides are TGCGCCAGCAGCCAGGGGACAGGGGGTACTGGAAACACCATATATTTT. It yields the protein CASSQGTGGTGNTIYF.